The present TCR beta chain was sequenced within a study of OX40 agonist ivuxolimab in advanced cancers. Findings of the study overall: Individuals who were partial responders at 0.1-3.0 mg/kg had clonal expansion that ranked among the lowest.

Germline values: CDR1 SGHNT, CDR2 YYREEE (reference sequence). With V trimmed by 4 bases and J by 9 bases, 9 bases remained unmatched. The CDR3 spans 15 residues. This clone was recorded once. Its target is unknown. Some clones are missing from TCRdb's copy, which holds only in-frame ones; the method was immunoSEQ multiplex PCR. Here the sample spans under 45,000 clones, about four fifths being singletons. The chain employs TRBV5-4 and TRBJ2-1; TRBD2 aligns across 11 bases. The sequencing here drew on CD4+ or CD8+ T cells sorted from blood, taken in a trial of the OX40 agonist ivuxolimab. This receptor was identified in an adult with an advanced solid tumor such as melanoma, head and neck, liver or kidney cancer. CDR3 nucleotides: TGTGCCAGCAGCAAGAGACTAGCGGGGTCGGGTGAGCAGTTCTTC. Its protein product is CASSKRLAGSGEQFF.